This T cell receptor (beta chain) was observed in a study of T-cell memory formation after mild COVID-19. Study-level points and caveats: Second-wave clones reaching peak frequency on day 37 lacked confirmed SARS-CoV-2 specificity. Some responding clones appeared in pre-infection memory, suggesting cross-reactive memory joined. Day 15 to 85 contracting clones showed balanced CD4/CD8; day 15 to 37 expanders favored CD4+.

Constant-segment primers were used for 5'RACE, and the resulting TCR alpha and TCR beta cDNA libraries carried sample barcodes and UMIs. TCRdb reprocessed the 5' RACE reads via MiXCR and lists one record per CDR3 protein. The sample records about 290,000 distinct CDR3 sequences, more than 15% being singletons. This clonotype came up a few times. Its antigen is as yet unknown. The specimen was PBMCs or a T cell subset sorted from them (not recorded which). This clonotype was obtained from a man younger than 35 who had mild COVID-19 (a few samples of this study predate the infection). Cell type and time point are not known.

DNA of the CDR3: TGTGCCAGCAGCTTAGTCACGGGACAGCCCCAGCATTTT. It is translated as CASSLVTGQPQHF. This chain links TRBV7-2 with TRBJ1-5; D gene unclear. V shed 1 base and J shed 7 bases, with 8 bases lying between them. The germline CDR1 and CDR2 sequences are SGHTA and FQGNSA. The CDR3 loop spans 13 amino acids.